Below are 28 T cell receptor beta chains sequenced from a single sample in a study of blood T cell repertoires in COVID-19. Clones were sequenced by immunoSEQ multiplex PCR, and TCRdb holds only the in-frame ones, with some missing. The table shows 150,000 to 200,000 clones, with over 65% occurring only once. The source material was peripheral blood. Receptors originate from a woman aged 80 or older with acute or convalescent COVID-19.

The chain links TRBV10-3 to TRBJ2-1; 7 bases are shared with TRBD1. Trimming cost V 0 bases and J 6 bases; bases outside gene matches: 8. The CDR3 sequence is 16 residues long. Germline-derived CDR1 and CDR2 are ENHRY and SYGVKD. CDR3 in amino acids: CAISESPRQGGNEQFF. DNA of the CDR3: TGTGCCATCAGTGAGTCCCCACGACAGGGCGGCAATGAGCAGTTCTTC.

This chain links TRBV3-1 (or the pseudogene TRBV3-2) with TRBJ1-1; D unclear. Germline V gives CDR1 LGHDT, CDR2 YNNKEL (reference sequence). The CDR3 runs 14 residues. With 1 base removed from V and 1 base from J, the gap between germline ends came to 7 bases. CDR3 sequence: CASSQAVRNTEAFF. The CDR3 DNA sequence: TGTGCCAGCAGCCAAGCCGTCCGGAACACTGAAGCTTTCTTT.

This clone was seen ten or more times. The rearrangement uses TRBV5-1 and TRBJ2-1, with 10 nucleotides matching TRBD1. V lost 4 bases, J lost 7 bases, and 14 bases stayed unmatched. Per germline, CDR1 SGHRS and CDR2 YFSETQ. The CDR3 is made up of 17 amino acids. The CDR3 DNA sequence: TGCGCCAGCAGCCTCATCCCCATCGGACAGGGGGGGAATGAGCAGTTCTTC. Its translation: CASSLIPIGQGGNEQFF.

This clone has just a few counts. The chain combines TRBV6-2 or TRBV6-3 with TRBJ2-5; TRBD2 matches 12 bases. CDR3 size: 17 residues. Germline trimming cut 0 bases from V and 3 bases from J; bases unmatched to any gene: 5. Germline CDR1 and CDR2: MNHEY and SVGEGT. The CDR3 protein is CASSYSPRLAGEETQYF. For the CDR3, the DNA is TGTGCCAGCAGTTACTCGCCCCGACTAGCGGGAGAAGAGACCCAGTACTTC.

V gene TRBV7-2 combines with J gene TRBJ2-3, with 11 nucleotides matching TRBD2. Germline V lookup: CDR1 SGHTA, CDR2 FQGNSA. With V trimmed by 1 base and J by 2 bases, 5 bases remained unmatched. The CDR3 is made up of 17 amino acids. CDR3 loop: CASSLGLLAGVTDTQYF. CDR3 nucleotide sequence: TGTGCCAGCAGCTTAGGCCTACTAGCGGGAGTCACAGATACGCAGTATTTT.

The table lists this clone with a few counts. V and J are TRBV9 and TRBJ2-7, with 9 bases matching TRBD1. The CDR3 consists of 14 residues. The germline V gene has CDR1 SGDLS and CDR2 YYNGEE. The V segment lost 4 bases and the J segment 6 bases; nucleotides outside the gene matches: 8. CDR3 sequence reads: CASSPRDRVAEQYF. The CDR3, as DNA: TGTGCCAGCAGCCCCCGGGACAGGGTGGCCGAGCAGTACTTC.

The chain is built from TRBV27 and TRBJ2-3; 7 nucleotides agree with TRBD2. V shed 8 bases, J shed 2 bases, and the junction held 10 bases outside the gene matches. The CDR3 runs 15 residues. CDR1 and CDR2 (germline): MNHEY, SMNVEV (reference sequence). In nucleotides, the CDR3 is TGTGCCAGCCGAAGGCCTAGCGGCTACACAGATACGCAGTATTTT. Its protein is CASRRPSGYTDTQYF.

The chain is built from TRBV30 and TRBJ2-5; 7 bases map to TRBD2. The CDR3 runs 15 residues. With 1 base clipped from V and 2 bases from J, the junction kept 7 bases outside the gene matches. CDR1 is GTSNPN, CDR2 SVGIG, per germline (reference sequence). The CDR3 loop reads CAWSGAGVTQETQYF. The CDR3 coding sequence is TGTGCCTGGAGTGGGGCGGGAGTGACACAAGAGACCCAGTACTTC.

This clone appeared a single time. This chain uses TRBV19 with TRBJ2-2; D unclear. V shed 3 bases and J shed 1 base, with 9 bases lying between them. From germline, CDR1 is LNHDA and CDR2 SQIVND (reference sequence). This CDR3 spans 15 amino acids. The CDR3 loop reads CASSIRQKNTGELFF. The CDR3 DNA is TGTGCCAGTAGTATTCGTCAGAAGAACACCGGGGAGCTGTTTTTT.

The rearrangement uses TRBV10-2 and TRBJ2-2; 13 bases align to TRBD2. This CDR3 contains 20 residues. CDR1 and CDR2 (germline): WSHSY, SAAADI. V shed 6 bases and J 3 bases; nucleotides not matched to a gene: 16. The CDR3 DNA reads as TGCGCCAGCAGGCTTGAGACCGGGACTAGCGGGATGGTTTACACCGGGGAGCTGTTTTTT. Translating it yields CASRLETGTSGMVYTGELFF.

The chain links TRBV18 to TRBJ2-5; D remains ambiguous. Germline CDR1 and CDR2: KGHSH and LQKENI. This CDR3 spans 14 amino acids. Trimming shortened V by 2 bases and J by 2 bases, and 9 bases separated the two germline ends. The CDR3 region has the DNA TGTGCCAGCTCACCATTGTCGCGGCAAGAGACCCAGTACTTC. Amino acid sequence: CASSPLSRQETQYF.

A few counts support this clone. The chain links TRBV28 to TRBJ1-3, with TRBD1 matching 8 bases. The CDR3 is 16 amino acids. Germline V gene lookup returns CDR1 MDHEN and CDR2 SYDVKM. V gave up 5 bases and J gave up 4 bases; unmatched junction bases: 10. The CDR3 reads CASSIRFQGAGNTIYF. The CDR3, as DNA: TGTGCCAGCAGTATTAGGTTCCAGGGGGCCGGAAACACCATATATTTT.

The gene calls are TRBV7-2 and TRBJ2-3; 11 bases are a match to TRBD2. This CDR3 is 14 amino acids long. J gave up 6 bases and V 5 bases, and 4 bases lay outside the gene matches. Germline CDR1 reads SGHTA; CDR2 reads FQGNSA. This CDR3 is CASSPRLAGDTQYF. The CDR3 region has the DNA TGTGCCAGCAGCCCGAGACTAGCGGGGGATACGCAGTATTTT.

This sequence joins TRBV6-6 and TRBJ2-1; TRBD2 might be the D (5 bases). V was clipped by 7 bases and J by 0 bases, with 13 bases between them. Germline V CDR1 and CDR2: MNHNY, SVGAGI (reference sequence). This CDR3 contains 15 residues. CDR3 sequence reads: CASKDSGSSYNEQFF. For the CDR3, the DNA is TGTGCCAGCAAAGACTCGGGGAGCTCCTACAATGAGCAGTTCTTC.

This clone was detected once. This rearrangement joins TRBV15 to TRBJ2-1, with TRBD1 matching over 8 bases. CDR1 and CDR2 from the germline V gene are LNHNV and YYDKDF (reference sequence). CDR3 length: 17 residues. J gave up 1 base and V 3 bases, and 8 bases lay outside the gene matches. CDR3 nucleotide sequence: TGTGCCACCAGCAGCTTCGGGACAGGTGGGTCCTACAATGAGCAGTTCTTC. This translates into CATSSFGTGGSYNEQFF.

The chain has TRBV19 and TRBJ1-3, with D tentatively TRBD1 (5 bases). Trimming shortened V by 5 bases and J by 5 bases, and 13 bases separated the two germline ends. This CDR3 region has 14 residues. Germline V gives CDR1 LNHDA, CDR2 SQIVND (reference sequence). In nucleotides, the CDR3 is TGTGCCAGTAGTGGGAACAGGAGAAGAAACACCATATATTTT. It is translated as CASSGNRRRNTIYF.

The chain links TRBV7-2 to TRBJ2-1, with a possible D match to TRBD2 (6 bases). Germline V lookup: CDR1 SGHTA, CDR2 FQGNSA. The CDR3 runs 14 residues. V lost 3 bases and J lost 8, with 14 bases in between. In DNA form, the CDR3 reads TGTGCCAGCAGCTTCTACGGGAGTGTGGATGAGCAGTTCTTC. It specifies CASSFYGSVDEQFF.

This clone was counted a single time. V gene TRBV6-1 combines with J gene TRBJ1-1, with D unresolved. The germline CDR1 and CDR2 sequences are MNHNS and SASEGT. The CDR3 is 13 residues long. V gave up 2 bases and J gave up 0 bases, with 4 bases separating them. The chain's CDR3 is CASSELVNTEAFF. Written as DNA, the CDR3 is TGTGCCAGCAGTGAACTAGTGAACACTGAAGCTTTCTTT.

The chain joins TRBV4-2 to TRBJ1-5; weak D call: TRBD1 (5 bases). The length of the CDR3 is 15 residues. Germline assignment: CDR1 LGHNA and CDR2 YNFKEQ. Trimming removed 0 bases at V and 6 bases at J, with 12 bases between. The CDR3 here is CASSQEDLRGQPQHF. The CDR3 nucleotides read TGTGCCAGCAGCCAAGAAGACCTTAGGGGTCAGCCCCAGCATTTT.

V and J are TRBV6-5 and TRBJ2-3, with no clear D. Per germline, CDR1 MNHEY and CDR2 SVGAGI. The CDR3 sequence is 15 residues long. V lost 5 bases, J lost 2 bases, and 14 bases lay in between. CDR3 amino acids: CASSNREAFTDTQYF. DNA for the CDR3: TGTGCCAGCAGTAATCGAGAGGCGTTCACAGATACGCAGTATTTT.

The DNA for the CDR3 is TGTGCCAGCAGGACAGAAGATGAAGCTTTCTTT. Its translation is CASRTEDEAFF. The rearrangement links TRBV6-6 to TRBJ1-1, with TRBD1 as a possible D gene (5 bases). Trimming cost V 6 bases and J 7 bases, with 9 bases left between them. The CDR3 is made up of 11 amino acids. Germline CDR1 reads MNHNY; CDR2 reads SVGAGI (reference sequence).

This clone was recorded a few times. The chain joins TRBV19 to TRBJ1-1; perhaps TRBD1 as D (6 bases). In germline, CDR1 is LNHDA, CDR2 SQIVND (reference sequence). Trimming stripped 6 bases from V and 7 bases from J, with 21 bases between. The CDR3 covers 15 residues. CDR3 coding DNA: TGTGCCAGTAGCCCCCTGGCCAGGGTGGGACATGAAGCTTTCTTT. This gives the protein CASSPLARVGHEAFF.

The gene calls are TRBV27 and TRBJ2-3, with D hard to call. This CDR3 has 11 residues. The germline V gene has CDR1 MNHEY and CDR2 SMNVEV (reference sequence). Trimming cost V 8 bases and J 1 base, with 4 bases left between them. CDR3: CASPCTDTQYF. CDR3 bases: TGTGCCAGCCCGTGCACAGATACGCAGTATTTT.

The chain links TRBV7-9 to TRBJ1-1; 7 nucleotides line up with TRBD1. V shed 4 bases, J shed 6 bases, and the junction held 5 bases outside the gene matches. CDR1 is SEHNR and CDR2 is FQNEAQ in the germline V gene (reference sequence). The CDR3 is 13 amino acids. As DNA, the CDR3 is TGTGCCAGCAGCTCACAGGGGACTTCTGAAGCTTTCTTT. Encoded protein: CASSSQGTSEAFF.

This sequence joins TRBV10-3 and TRBJ2-2; 7 nucleotides line up with TRBD1. The CDR3 is 16 residues long. V lost 6 bases to trimming and J lost 3 bases; unmatched junction nucleotides: 10. The germline V gene encodes CDR1 ENHRY and CDR2 SYGVKD. For the CDR3, the DNA is TGTGCCATCAGAACCCGACAGGGTAAGGACACCGGGGAGCTGTTTTTT. As protein: CAIRTRQGKDTGELFF.

The chain links TRBV28 to TRBJ2-3; the D gene is possibly TRBD1 (6 bases). The V gene's germline CDR1 is MDHEN and CDR2 SYDVKM. This CDR3 has 12 residues. Trimming left V 7 bases short and J 9 bases short, with 14 bases between. In DNA form, the CDR3 reads TGTGCCAGCACCCAGGGGCCTAGAACGCAGTATTTT. The encoded protein is CASTQGPRTQYF.

The V call is TRBV24-1, the J call TRBJ1-1, with D tentatively TRBD1 (5 bases). The CDR3 totals 13 residues. V was pared by 5 bases and J by 7 bases, with 13 bases between. From germline, CDR1 is KGHDR and CDR2 SFDVKD. The CDR3 spells CATSVGLIIEAFF. For the CDR3, the DNA is TGTGCCACCAGTGTGGGACTTATCATTGAAGCTTTCTTT.

V and J are TRBV30 and TRBJ2-7; D might be TRBD2 (5 bases). This CDR3 region has 11 residues. Between the trimmed V and J ends, which lost 1 base and 4 bases, there was a span of 5 bases. Looked up from germline, CDR1 is GTSNPN and CDR2 is SVGIG (reference sequence). DNA for the CDR3: TGTGCCTGGAGTGGAGGGTACGAGCAGTACTTC. Its protein product is CAWSGGYEQYF.